Given below is one TCR beta chain in context. J was trimmed by 10 bases and V by 3 bases; bases with no gene match: 11. The CDR3 contains 16 residues. CDR1 is SGHNT, CDR2 YYREEE, per germline (reference sequence). The PCR made use of 60 Vbeta and 13 Jbeta primers. Clones were read by immunoSEQ multiplex PCR, and TCRdb kept only the in-frame ones, dropping some. The sample holds about 180,000 clones, about 78% seen once. The sample is drawn from a study of cytomegalovirus exposure and HLA in healthy donors. The sample was PBMCs. The gene calls are TRBV5-4 and TRBJ2-3; 13 bases map to TRBD2. This receptor was obtained from a man aged 60 to 69 in good health and CMV-seronegative. The CDR3 loop reads CASSWGLAGNIQAQYF. The CDR3 bases are TGTGCCAGCAGCTGGGGACTAGCGGGAAATATACAGGCGCAGTATTTT.